This T cell receptor beta chain appears in the sequencing data of a study of blood T cell repertoires in COVID-19. Study background: PBMCs, B-cell-depleted T cells, or T cells provided the cDNA or gDNA that made up the material.

This clone is a singleton in its sample. Data came from immunoSEQ multiplex PCR; TCRdb stores just in-frame clones and leaves some out. The sample has about 190,000 clones; roughly 86% are singletons. J lost 2 bases, V lost 4 bases, and 5 bases had no gene match. Germline-derived CDR1 and CDR2 are MNHEY and SMNVEV (reference sequence). The CDR3 is 14 residues long. This TCR came from a woman in her 70s with active or convalescent COVID-19. The sequenced sample consisted of peripheral blood. V and J are TRBV27 and TRBJ2-7; 7 bases are shared with TRBD1. The CDR3 nucleotides read TGTGCCAGCAGTTCCGACAGGGCCCCCTACGAGCAGTACTTC. This translates into CASSSDRAPYEQYF.